The rows below give T cell receptor beta chains drawn from one sample of a study of CD4 T cells in relation to SARS-CoV-2 and coronaviruses. Their cognate antigens are unknown. Assay used: immunoSEQ multiplex PCR; TCRdb lists only in-frame clones, some missing. This sample has 35,000 to 45,000 clones; 84% occur once, and the top ten carry roughly 1.2%. The sequencing input was naive CD4+ T cells from PBMCs, cultured in vitro. The receptors stem from an adult with COVID-19. Each CDR3 is given with its conserved first and last residue. Fields, in order: J gene, clone size, D gene, V gene, CDR3 protein, CDR3 DNA. A D gene is named only where the DNA matches it firmly. Clone size appears in some rows only: once, few, many, or a class for an expanded clone.

j_gene: TRBJ2-7; abundance: .; d_gene: .; v_gene: TRBV15; CDR3aa: CATSRELFTGTTYEQYF; CDR3nt: TGTGCCACCAGCAGAGAATTGTTCACGGGAACGACCTACGAGCAGTACTTC
j_gene: TRBJ2-5; abundance: .; d_gene: TRBD2; v_gene: TRBV29-1; CDR3aa: CSAVTGLAQTQYF; CDR3nt: TGCAGCGCCGTAACGGGACTAGCACAGACCCAGTACTTC
j_gene: TRBJ1-2; abundance: .; d_gene: .; v_gene: TRBV7-9; CDR3aa: CASSTTANYGYTF; CDR3nt: TGTGCCAGCAGTACCACAGCGAACTATGGCTACACCTTC
j_gene: TRBJ2-7; abundance: once; d_gene: TRBD2; v_gene: TRBV5-4; CDR3aa: CASSLFGREEPYEQYF; CDR3nt: TGTGCCAGCAGCTTGTTTGGGCGGGAGGAACCCTACGAGCAGTACTTC
j_gene: TRBJ1-5; abundance: .; d_gene: .; v_gene: TRBV7-8; CDR3aa: CASSLERVGQPQHF; CDR3nt: TGTGCCAGCAGCTTAGAAAGGGTAGGACAGCCCCAGCATTTT
j_gene: TRBJ2-3; abundance: .; d_gene: TRBD2; v_gene: TRBV4-1; CDR3aa: CASSQVSSAGEANTQYF; CDR3nt: TGCGCCAGCAGCCAAGTATCGTCAGCGGGAGAGGCAAATACGCAGTATTTT
j_gene: TRBJ1-6; abundance: .; d_gene: TRBD1; v_gene: TRBV6-6; CDR3aa: CASSRTRDRISKFSPLHF; CDR3nt: TGTGCCAGCAGTCGAACGCGGGACAGGATATCAAAATTTTCACCCCTCCACTTT
j_gene: TRBJ1-1; abundance: .; d_gene: .; v_gene: TRBV19; CDR3aa: CASSSSGRGTEAFF; CDR3nt: TGTGCCAGTAGTTCTTCAGGGCGTGGAACTGAAGCTTTCTTT
j_gene: TRBJ1-5; abundance: once; d_gene: TRBD1; v_gene: TRBV18; CDR3aa: CASSSGTGNQPQHF; CDR3nt: TGTGCCAGCTCATCCGGGACAGGGAATCAGCCCCAGCATTTT
j_gene: TRBJ2-7; abundance: .; d_gene: .; v_gene: TRBV7-9; CDR3aa: CASSLGGQFPADEQYF; CDR3nt: TGTGCCAGCAGCTTAGGTGGACAGTTCCCCGCTGACGAGCAGTACTTC
j_gene: TRBJ1-2; abundance: .; d_gene: .; v_gene: TRBV5-4; CDR3aa: CASSLGGTPYGYTF; CDR3nt: TGTGCCAGCAGCTTAGGGGGAACTCCGTATGGCTACACCTTC
j_gene: TRBJ2-2; abundance: .; d_gene: .; v_gene: TRBV28; CDR3aa: CASRVNTGELFF; CDR3nt: TGTGCCAGCAGGGTTAACACCGGGGAGCTGTTTTTT
j_gene: TRBJ2-1; abundance: .; d_gene: .; v_gene: TRBV6-2/TRBV6-3; CDR3aa: CASSWQVAGARRDEQFF; CDR3nt: TGTGCCAGCAGCTGGCAGGTCGCGGGGGCCCGAAGGGATGAGCAGTTCTTC
j_gene: TRBJ1-1; abundance: .; d_gene: .; v_gene: TRBV6-5; CDR3aa: CASSYRGNLFSEAFF; CDR3nt: TGTGCCAGCAGTTACAGGGGGAATCTCTTCTCTGAAGCTTTCTTT
j_gene: TRBJ2-6; abundance: few; d_gene: .; v_gene: TRBV18; CDR3aa: CASSPLQFSGANVLTF; CDR3nt: TGTGCCAGCTCACCCCTACAGTTCTCTGGGGCCAACGTCCTGACTTTC
j_gene: TRBJ1-6; abundance: .; d_gene: .; v_gene: TRBV28; CDR3aa: CASSPPTGYSPLHF; CDR3nt: TGTGCCAGCAGTCCCCCGACAGGTTACTCACCCCTCCACTTT
j_gene: TRBJ2-5; abundance: .; d_gene: .; v_gene: TRBV12-3/TRBV12-4; CDR3aa: CASSHRDAETQYF; CDR3nt: TGTGCCAGCAGTCACAGGGATGCAGAGACCCAGTACTTC
j_gene: TRBJ2-2; abundance: .; d_gene: .; v_gene: TRBV24-1; CDR3aa: CATGTSNTGELFF; CDR3nt: TGTGCCACCGGCACTAGCAACACCGGGGAGCTGTTTTTT
j_gene: TRBJ1-5; abundance: few; d_gene: .; v_gene: TRBV5-1; CDR3aa: CASSLESGMEPQHF; CDR3nt: TGCGCCAGCAGCTTGGAGTCGGGCATGGAGCCCCAGCATTTT
j_gene: TRBJ2-4; abundance: .; d_gene: TRBD2; v_gene: TRBV27; CDR3aa: CSPTQPTGGFLSKNIQYF; CDR3nt: TGTTCCCCAACTCAGCCGACGGGGGGTTTTTTATCCAAAAACATTCAGTACTTC
j_gene: TRBJ2-6; abundance: .; d_gene: .; v_gene: TRBV7-9; CDR3aa: CASSLVRDVLTF; CDR3nt: TGTGCCAGCAGCTTAGTTAGAGACGTCCTGACTTTC
j_gene: TRBJ1-1; abundance: .; d_gene: TRBD1; v_gene: TRBV29-1; CDR3aa: CSVQGRMNTEAFF; CDR3nt: TGCAGCGTACAGGGGCGTATGAACACTGAAGCTTTCTTT
j_gene: TRBJ2-1; abundance: .; d_gene: TRBD2; v_gene: TRBV19; CDR3aa: CASTLAGTRDEQFF; CDR3nt: TGTGCCAGTACTCTAGCGGGAACCAGGGATGAGCAGTTCTTC
j_gene: TRBJ2-3; abundance: once; d_gene: .; v_gene: TRBV5-1; CDR3aa: CASSLDGGHSTDTQYF; CDR3nt: TGCGCCAGCAGCTTGGACGGTGGACATAGCACAGATACGCAGTATTTT
j_gene: TRBJ2-2; abundance: .; d_gene: .; v_gene: TRBV27; CDR3aa: CASSLKGHIFGELFF; CDR3nt: TGTGCCAGCAGTTTAAAAGGGCATATTTTCGGGGAGCTGTTTTTT
j_gene: TRBJ2-3; abundance: .; d_gene: .; v_gene: TRBV2; CDR3aa: CASREAWQRRNTQYF; CDR3nt: TGTGCCAGCAGGGAAGCCTGGCAACGTCGAAATACGCAGTATTTT
j_gene: TRBJ2-4; abundance: .; d_gene: .; v_gene: TRBV30; CDR3aa: CAWSAVARSVDIQYF; CDR3nt: TGTGCCTGGAGTGCGGTGGCGAGGTCGGTAGACATTCAGTACTTC
j_gene: TRBJ2-3; abundance: .; d_gene: .; v_gene: TRBV12-3/TRBV12-4; CDR3aa: CASSLYLDTQYF; CDR3nt: TGTGCCAGCAGTTTATATTTAGATACGCAGTATTTT
j_gene: TRBJ1-1; abundance: .; d_gene: .; v_gene: TRBV27; CDR3aa: CASPTQTALNTEAFF; CDR3nt: TGTGCCAGCCCCACACAGACCGCCCTGAACACTGAAGCTTTCTTT
j_gene: TRBJ1-6; abundance: .; d_gene: .; v_gene: TRBV4-2; CDR3aa: CASSQDREYGSPLHF; CDR3nt: TGTGCCAGCAGCCAAGATCGAGAGTACGGTTCACCCCTCCACTTT
j_gene: TRBJ2-6; abundance: .; d_gene: .; v_gene: TRBV5-6; CDR3aa: CASSLARGESSGANVLTF; CDR3nt: TGTGCCAGCAGCTTGGCCAGGGGGGAGAGCTCTGGGGCCAACGTCCTGACTTTC
j_gene: TRBJ1-1; abundance: few; d_gene: .; v_gene: TRBV6-6; CDR3aa: CAIQNALVNTEAFF; CDR3nt: TGTGCCATCCAAAATGCCCTTGTGAACACTGAAGCTTTCTTT
j_gene: TRBJ2-1; abundance: .; d_gene: .; v_gene: TRBV5-1; CDR3aa: CASSLDSTPYNEQFF; CDR3nt: TGCGCCAGCAGCTTGGATAGTACCCCCTACAATGAGCAGTTCTTC
j_gene: TRBJ1-5; abundance: .; d_gene: .; v_gene: TRBV7-2; CDR3aa: CASSSPPSYQPQHF; CDR3nt: TGTGCCAGCAGCTCCCCGCCCTCATATCAGCCCCAGCATTTT
j_gene: TRBJ2-3; abundance: few; d_gene: TRBD1; v_gene: TRBV6-4; CDR3aa: CASSDGTGGTDTQYF; CDR3nt: TGTGCCAGCAGTGATGGGACAGGGGGCACAGATACGCAGTATTTT
j_gene: TRBJ2-3; abundance: .; d_gene: .; v_gene: TRBV6-5; CDR3aa: CASSPLAQSTDTQYF; CDR3nt: TGTGCCAGCAGTCCACTAGCACAAAGCACAGATACGCAGTATTTT
j_gene: TRBJ2-7; abundance: .; d_gene: .; v_gene: TRBV10-3; CDR3aa: CAISEVLGYEQYF; CDR3nt: TGTGCCATCAGTGAAGTGTTGGGCTACGAGCAGTACTTC
j_gene: TRBJ2-7; abundance: .; d_gene: TRBD2; v_gene: TRBV9; CDR3aa: CASSVTWTSDYEQYF; CDR3nt: TGTGCCAGCAGCGTAACCTGGACTAGCGACTACGAGCAGTACTTC
j_gene: TRBJ2-3; abundance: .; d_gene: .; v_gene: TRBV10-3; CDR3aa: CAISESHPGGGTDTQYF; CDR3nt: TGTGCCATCAGTGAGTCTCACCCTGGGGGAGGCACAGATACGCAGTATTTT
j_gene: TRBJ2-3; abundance: once; d_gene: TRBD2; v_gene: TRBV7-2; CDR3aa: CASSLLAGTADTQYF; CDR3nt: TGTGCCAGCAGCTTATTAGCGGGAACCGCAGATACGCAGTATTTT
j_gene: TRBJ2-5; abundance: .; d_gene: .; v_gene: TRBV5-5; CDR3aa: CASSLALAVPEETQYF; CDR3nt: TGTGCCAGCAGCTTGGCCTTGGCAGTTCCAGAGGAGACCCAGTACTTC